Presented here are 26 T cell receptor beta chains from one specimen sequenced in a study of breast tumors, draining lymph nodes, adjacent tissues. TCRdb reprocessed the multiplex PCR reads with MiXCR, giving one entry per CDR3 protein. The sample contains over 150,000 distinct CDR3 sequences, roughly 30% of which appear only once. The lymph nodes were axillary draining lymph nodes from breast cancer patients. The sample comprised axillary lymph node tissue. The receptors were gathered from a female donor with breast cancer. Some clones in this sample may be carry-over from other donors' samples.

A remark on this clonotype: This could be a read error, since a much larger clone is one nucleotide away. This CDR3 fails to terminate in the conserved phenylalanine or tryptophan, so it likely reflects a read error. This rearrangement joins TRBV2 to TRBJ2-5; a possible D gene is TRBD2 (7 bases). CDR3 size: 12 residues. V gave up 11 bases and J gave up 5 bases, with 15 bases separating them. Germline values: CDR1 SNHLY, CDR2 FYNNEI. In DNA, the CDR3 is TGTGCCGTCAAGGGGGGGGGCGAGACCCAGTACCTC. Its protein product is CAVKGGGETQYL.

This clonotype was seen at least ten times. The chain couples TRBV7-6 to TRBJ2-2, with 9 bases aligning to TRBD2. The V gene end was trimmed by 2 bases and the J gene end by 2 bases; junction bases not matched to a gene: 15. Germline CDR1 SGHVS, CDR2 FNYEAQ. The length of the CDR3 is 20 residues. CDR3 sequence: CASSLPLLSSGELNTGELFF. The CDR3 DNA reads TGTGCCAGCAGCTTACCACTTCTTTCTAGCGGGGAGTTAAACACCGGGGAGCTGTTTTTT.

This clonotype was detected only a few times. CDR3 coding DNA: TGTGCCAGCAGCTTCTCTCGGACAGGGACTGAAGCTTTCTTT. Translating gives CASSFSRTGTEAFF. The chain is built from TRBV7-9 and TRBJ1-1, with 8 bases lining up with TRBD1. This CDR3 has 14 amino acids. Germline trimming cut 3 bases from V and 5 bases from J; bases unmatched to any gene: 5. Germline CDR1 reads SEHNR; CDR2 reads FQNEAQ (reference sequence).

V usage is TRBV3-1 and J usage is TRBJ2-3, with 11 bases fitting TRBD1. Germline CDR1 reads LGHDT; CDR2 reads YNNKEL (reference sequence). This CDR3 comprises 14 residues. After removal of 10 bases from V and 2 bases from J, the junction contained 5 bases not matched to a gene. In nucleotides, the CDR3 is TGTGCCACTAAGGACAGGGGGCCCACAGATACGCAGTATTTT. It encodes CATKDRGPTDTQYF.

This clonotype was picked up a small number of times. The chain carries TRBV18 and TRBJ2-2, with a tentative D call TRBD1 (6 bases). This CDR3 is built from 15 residues. V shed 8 bases and J shed 0 bases, with 13 bases lying between them. The germline gives CDR1 KGHSH, CDR2 LQKENI. CDR3 DNA: TGTGCCAGCAGAGGGACATACGCGAACACCGGGGAGCTGTTTTTT. It encodes CASRGTYANTGELFF.

This chain uses TRBV19 with TRBJ2-5; 7 nucleotides line up with TRBD1. V gave up 5 bases and J gave up 9 bases; unmatched junction bases: 15. Germline V gene data show CDR1 as LNHDA and CDR2 as SQIVND (reference sequence). This CDR3 has 15 amino acids. The DNA of the CDR3 is TGTGCCAGTAGTTCGAGGGGGCGGTCCAATCAGCCCCAGTACTTC. Residues: CASSSRGRSNQPQYF.

The genes are TRBV28 and TRBJ2-7, with 7 bases aligning to TRBD2. V gave up 3 bases and J gave up 0 bases; unmatched junction bases: 5. Germline CDR1 and CDR2: MDHEN and SYDVKM. This CDR3 comprises 15 residues. CDR3 residues: CASSFWGGVSYEQYF. In DNA form, the CDR3 reads TGTGCCAGCAGTTTTTGGGGGGGAGTCTCCTACGAGCAGTACTTC.

The table lists this clonotype with many counts. For the CDR3, the DNA is TGCAGTGCTGGGCCGGGGGGGGGGCCCACAGATACGCAGTATTTT. Its translation is CSAGPGGGPTDTQYF. The chain recombines TRBV20-1 with TRBJ2-3; 8 bases agree with TRBD2. J lost 2 bases, V lost 5 bases, and 9 bases had no gene match. The CDR3 has 15 amino acids. Germline CDR1 and CDR2: DFQATT and SNEGSKA (reference sequence).

Ten or more counts support this clonotype. The chain uses TRBV19 and TRBJ1-4; tentative D call: TRBD1 (6 bases). Germline-derived CDR1 and CDR2 are LNHDA and SQIVND (reference sequence). This CDR3 comprises 13 residues. V shed 8 bases and J shed 8 bases, with 15 bases lying between them. CDR3 residues: CASAGTILEKLFF. DNA of the CDR3: TGTGCCAGTGCCGGGACAATCCTCGAAAAACTGTTTTTT.

About this clonotype itself: This may be a read error: a much more frequent sequence differs by one nucleotide. The J gene is TRBJ2-5, the V gene TRBV12-3 or TRBV12-4; TRBD2 agrees at 12 bases. The CDR3 runs 14 residues. CDR3 amino acids: CASTLLAGGEAQYF. Here the CDR3 DNA reads TGTGCCAGCACTTTACTAGCGGGAGGTGAGGCCCAGTACTTC.

Turning to this clonotype: With a much larger clone just one base away, this may be a read error. The V gene is TRBV27, the J gene TRBJ1-5; D gene uncertain. CDR1 is MNHEY, CDR2 SMNVEV, per germline (reference sequence). The CDR3 is 13 residues long. Written as DNA, the CDR3 is TGTGCCAGCAGTTGGCAGGTCAATCGGCCCCAGCATTTT. It codes for CASSWQVNRPQHF.

This clonotype has a count of ten or more. This chain uses TRBV7-9 with TRBJ2-1, with TRBD2 as a possible D gene (6 bases). In germline, CDR1 is SEHNR, CDR2 FQNEAQ (reference sequence). V lost 0 bases to trimming and J lost 5 bases, with 14 bases between them. The CDR3 contains 16 residues. This CDR3 reads CASSLANSGPNNEQFF. The DNA of the CDR3 is TGTGCCAGCAGCTTAGCAAATAGCGGACCTAACAATGAGCAGTTCTTC.

At least ten counts were recorded for this clonotype. The rearrangement joins TRBV19 to TRBJ1-5, with TRBD1 as a possible D gene (6 bases). CDR1 and CDR2 from the germline V gene are LNHDA and SQIVND (reference sequence). V was shortened by 7 bases and J by 4 bases, with 17 bases between the two germline ends. The CDR3 extends over 15 amino acids. The CDR3 here is CASNPGESWNQPQHF. The CDR3 nucleotides are TGTGCCAGTAACCCAGGGGAATCATGGAATCAGCCCCAGCATTTT.

A few counts support this clonotype. One base away lies a much larger clone, so this may be a sequencing read error. No conserved phenylalanine or tryptophan ends this CDR3, so it is likely a read error. V gene TRBV4-2 combines with J gene TRBJ1-5; TRBD1 agrees at 9 bases. This CDR3 region has 15 residues. Germline V lookup: CDR1 LGHNA, CDR2 YNFKEQ. The V and J ends lost 3 bases and 4 bases, in that order; junction bases with no gene match: 4. In DNA, the CDR3 is TGTGCCAGCAGCCATGGGGACAGGGAAAATCAGCCCCAGCATTCT. The encoded protein is CASSHGDRENQPQHS.

This clonotype was recorded at least ten times. The V and J genes are TRBV11-1 and TRBJ2-1; 11 nucleotides line up with TRBD2. The V segment lost 5 bases and the J segment 8 bases; nucleotides outside the gene matches: 8. The length of the CDR3 is 15 residues. Germline values: CDR1 SGHAT, CDR2 FQDESV (reference sequence). The CDR3 reads CASSTWTSGFYEQFF. The CDR3 bases are TGTGCCAGCAGCACTTGGACTAGCGGGTTTTATGAGCAGTTCTTC.

The chain recombines TRBV9 with TRBJ2-1, with 13 nucleotides matching TRBD2. Germline assignment: CDR1 SGDLS and CDR2 YYNGEE. The CDR3 has 18 amino acids. The trim removed 4 bases at V and 6 bases at J, leaving 13 bases unmatched. The CDR3 reads CASSLGLAGTVRGNEQFF. The CDR3 region has the DNA TGTGCCAGCAGCTTGGGACTAGCGGGAACGGTGAGGGGCAATGAGCAGTTCTTC.

This clonotype was counted ten times or more. V gene TRBV20-1 combines with J gene TRBJ2-1; TRBD1 matches at 9 bases. Trimming removed 3 bases from V and 4 bases from J; junction bases left unmatched: 7. The CDR3 spans 15 residues. Germline lookup yields CDR1 DFQATT and CDR2 SNEGSKA (reference sequence). CDR3 nucleotide sequence: TGCAGTGCTAGGCCGCGGGACAGGGAGTACAATGAGCAGTTCTTC. Protein sequence: CSARPRDREYNEQFF.

In this sample, this clonotype turned up many times. The chain carries TRBV20-1 and TRBJ1-3; D unresolved. Germline V gives CDR1 DFQATT, CDR2 SNEGSKA (reference sequence). Trimming shortened V by 4 bases and J by 3 bases, and 7 bases separated the two germline ends. The CDR3 length is 12 residues. The CDR3 nucleotides read TGCAGTGCTACGCCGAATGGAAACACCATATATTTT. This encodes CSATPNGNTIYF.

The chain couples TRBV7-2 to TRBJ2-7; 10 nucleotides line up with TRBD1. This CDR3 comprises 17 residues. Germline V gene sequence: CDR1 SGHTA, CDR2 FQGNSA. Losses at the gene ends were 5 bases for V and 2 bases for J; bases not matched to a gene: 12. CDR3 sequence reads: CASSLSIWDRGPYEQYF. DNA for the CDR3: TGTGCCAGCAGCCTTAGTATCTGGGACAGGGGACCCTACGAGCAGTACTTC. Filled out from reference TRBV7-2 and TRBJ2-7, the complete variable domain reads GAGVSQSPSNKVTEKGKDVELRCDPISGHTALYWYRQSLGQGLEFLIYFQGNSAPDKSGLPSDRFSAERTGGSVSTLTIQRTQQEDSAVYLCASSLSIWDRGPYEQYFGPGTRLTVT.

This clonotype was seen more than once but under ten times. This may stem from a read error, because a much larger clone lies one nucleotide away. The chain has TRBV20-1 and TRBJ2-7; D possibly corresponds to TRBD1 (5 bases). The CDR3 sequence is 14 residues long. The germline CDR1 and CDR2 sequences are DFQATT and SNEGSKA (reference sequence). The V gene lost 5 bases and the J gene lost 0 bases, with 14 bases spanning the gap. The CDR3 here is CSASGATASYEQYF. DNA of the CDR3: TGCAGTGCTTCTGGGGCGACAGCCTCCTACGAGCAGTACTTC.

A remark on this clonotype: Since no conserved phenylalanine or tryptophan closes the CDR3, a read error is the likely cause. The chain couples TRBV13 to TRBJ2-3; 9 positions agree with TRBD1. Germline V gives CDR1 PRHDT, CDR2 FYEKMQ (reference sequence). The J segment lost 5 bases and the V segment lost 3 bases, leaving 6 bases of the junction unmatched. The CDR3 extends over 15 amino acids. Here the CDR3 reads CASSFEHRGQDTQYV. In DNA, the CDR3 is TGTGCCAGCAGCTTCGAACACAGGGGGCAAGATACGCAGTATGTT.

This clonotype was observed many times. The chain uses TRBV4-1 and TRBJ2-5; D ambiguous. V was shortened by 0 bases and J by 4 bases, with 3 bases between the two germline ends. The CDR3 consists of 12 residues. Germline loops: CDR1 MGHRA, CDR2 YSYEKL. The CDR3 nucleotides read TGCGCCAGCAGCCAAGATCTAGAGACCCAGTACTTC. This gives the protein CASSQDLETQYF.

This CDR3 reads CASGGGAYQETQYF. The CDR3 nucleotides are TGTGCCAGCGGCGGCGGGGCGTACCAAGAGACCCAGTACTTC. The chain links TRBV7-2 to TRBJ2-5; weak D call: TRBD2 (6 bases). CDR1 and CDR2 from the germline V gene are SGHTA and FQGNSA. Between the trimmed V and J ends, which lost 8 bases and 0 bases, there was a span of 13 bases. The CDR3 length is 14 residues. Using reference TRBV7-2 and TRBJ2-5 for the parts outside the CDR3, the full variable domain is GAGVSQSPSNKVTEKGKDVELRCDPISGHTALYWYRQSLGQGLEFLIYFQGNSAPDKSGLPSDRFSAERTGGSVSTLTIQRTQQEDSAVYLCASGGGAYQETQYFGPGTRLLVL.

This clonotype showed up many times. The rearrangement joins TRBV7-6 to TRBJ2-7, with 10 bases identical to TRBD2. Germline CDR1 and CDR2: SGHVS and FNYEAQ. V lost 2 bases to trimming and J lost 2 bases; unmatched junction nucleotides: 6. This CDR3 contains 16 residues. In nucleotides, the CDR3 is TGTGCCAGCAGCTTAACTAGCGGGGAACCTACCTACGAGCAGTACTTC. This codes for CASSLTSGEPTYEQYF.

The gene calls are TRBV28 and TRBJ2-7, with 9 bases that match TRBD2. This CDR3 has 16 amino acids. Trimming took 3 bases from V and 2 from J; bases not matched to a gene: 8. Germline-derived CDR1 and CDR2 are MDHEN and SYDVKM. The CDR3 is CASSLCYLAGPYEQYF. In nucleotides, the CDR3 is TGTGCCAGCAGTTTGTGTTATCTAGCGGGACCCTACGAGCAGTACTTC.

This clonotype was seen more than once but under ten times. The chain recombines TRBV18 with TRBJ2-3; D might be TRBD1 (6 bases). V lost 3 bases and J lost 0, with 16 bases in between. CDR1 is KGHSH, CDR2 LQKENI, per germline. This CDR3 comprises 17 residues. This CDR3 reads CASSPPLGQKSTDTQYF. The CDR3 DNA reads TGTGCCAGCTCACCTCCCCTCGGACAGAAGAGCACAGATACGCAGTATTTT.